Listed below are T cell receptor beta chains from one sample, sequenced in a study of blood T cell repertoires in COVID-19. Some clones are missing from TCRdb's copy, which holds only in-frame ones; the method was immunoSEQ multiplex PCR. The sample contains fewer than 70,000 clones, under 90% of which appear only once. Sequenced sample: peripheral blood. Source of these receptors: a human donor in a cohort sampled during active COVID-19. Both conserved end residues are part of each CDR3. D genes are given only for firm matches. Size is omitted from some rows. Given values are once, few, many or a class for expanded clones.

d_gene,v_gene,abundance,j_gene,CDR3nt,CDR3aa
-,TRBV19,-,TRBJ1-1,TGTGCCAGTAGTAAAGGGAGCACTGAAGCTTTCTTT,CASSKGSTEAFF
-,TRBV5-5,-,TRBJ2-6,TGTGCCAGCAGCCTCAGGGTGCCCGGGGCCAACGTCCTGACTTTC,CASSLRVPGANVLTF
-,TRBV7-6,-,TRBJ1-5,TGTGCCAGCAGCTTAACGGCTGGGCAGCTTAGCAATCAGCCCCAGCATTTT,CASSLTAGQLSNQPQHF
-,TRBV6-5,-,TRBJ1-1,TGTGCCAGCAGTTACGGTGGAGACTTGAACACTGAAGCTTTCTTT,CASSYGGDLNTEAFF
-,TRBV4-1,medium-sized,TRBJ1-1,TGCGCCAGCAGCCAAGGGGCCGATGAAGCTTTCTTT,CASSQGADEAFF
-,TRBV4-3,-,TRBJ1-1,TGCGCCAGCAGCCCCGCCCCGGGCGCAGGGTCGGAAGCTTTCTTT,CASSPAPGAGSEAFF
-,TRBV30,-,TRBJ2-7,TGTGCCTGGAGTGCGGGGTCCGCCCCCACCTACGAGCAGTACTTC,CAWSAGSAPTYEQYF
-,TRBV4-1,-,TRBJ2-7,TGCGCCAGCAGCCAAGGGCCGGGGTCCCTCGAGCAGTACTTC,CASSQGPGSLEQYF
-,TRBV11-2,-,TRBJ2-7,TGTGCCAGCAGCCATGCGGGCCCCGAGCAGTACTTC,CASSHAGPEQYF
TRBD1,TRBV5-1,few,TRBJ1-5,TGCGCCAGCAGCGTCGAGACAGGGGGAAGTCAGCCCCAGCATTTT,CASSVETGGSQPQHF
TRBD1,TRBV19,once,TRBJ1-1,TGTGCCAGTAGTTTCAGGGGGCACTACACTGAAGCTTTCTTT,CASSFRGHYTEAFF
TRBD2,TRBV7-8,-,TRBJ2-7,TGTGCCAGCAGCTTAGAGCTAGCGGGGTTCTACGAGCAGTACTTC,CASSLELAGFYEQYF
TRBD2,TRBV5-6,-,TRBJ2-7,TGTGCCAGCAGCTGGGGCACTAGCGGACCCTACGAGCAGTACTTC,CASSWGTSGPYEQYF
-,TRBV5-1,-,TRBJ1-4,TGCGCCAGCAGCTTGGGGAGGGGAAAACTGTTTTTT,CASSLGRGKLFF
-,TRBV6-2/TRBV6-3,few,TRBJ1-5,TGTGCCAGCAGTTACCCCAGACAGGGCAATCAGCCCCAGCATTTT,CASSYPRQGNQPQHF
-,TRBV4-3,-,TRBJ2-3,TGCGCCCCTTATGAGGATACGCAGTATTTT,CAPYEDTQYF
-,TRBV4-3,-,TRBJ1-5,TGCGCCAGCAGCCAGAGGGGAGGGGATCAGCCCCAGCATTTT,CASSQRGGDQPQHF
TRBD1,TRBV7-9,once,TRBJ2-2,TGTGCCAGCAGCTTGACCGGGACAGGGGACCCCGGGGAGCTGTTTTTT,CASSLTGTGDPGELFF
TRBD1,TRBV18,-,TRBJ2-3,TGTGCCAGCTCACCACCGGGACAGGGGCCAGATACGCAGTATTTT,CASSPPGQGPDTQYF
-,TRBV23-1,-,TRBJ2-7,TGCGCCAGCAGTCAATTCGTCTCCCACGAGCAGTACTTC,CASSQFVSHEQYF
-,TRBV18,-,TRBJ2-1,TGTGCCAGCTCACCTCGGGAATTAGCCTACTCCTACAATGAGCAGTTCTTC,CASSPRELAYSYNEQFF